A single sample gave rise to the 20 T cell receptor beta chains below, sequenced in a study of blood T cell repertoires in COVID-19. Generated by immunoSEQ multiplex PCR, the TCRdb table keeps only in-frame clones and is missing some. The sample consists of 240,000 or so clones, about 80% of them appearing once. Input material: peripheral blood. Source of these receptors: an elderly woman with acute or convalescent COVID-19.

This clone was picked up a small number of times. V usage is TRBV19 and J usage is TRBJ2-3, with TRBD1 matching over 8 bases. V lost 5 bases to trimming and J lost 3 bases; unmatched junction nucleotides: 7. This CDR3 region has 15 residues. Germline CDR1 LNHDA, CDR2 SQIVND (reference sequence). The CDR3 region has the DNA TGTGCCAGTAGTTCCTGGACAGGGAATACAGATACGCAGTATTTT. It specifies CASSSWTGNTDTQYF.

The rearrangement links TRBV6-5 to TRBJ2-7, with 8 positions matching TRBD2. V trimming: 6 bases; J trimming: 4 bases; junction bases outside the gene matches: 5. The V gene's germline CDR1 is MNHEY and CDR2 SVGAGI. The CDR3 spans 13 residues. The chain's CDR3 is CASSREGGYEQYF. The CDR3 region has the DNA TGTGCCAGCAGCCGGGAGGGGGGGTACGAGCAGTACTTC.

The V gene is TRBV12-3 or TRBV12-4, the J gene TRBJ2-5; the match to TRBD2 covers 8 bases. The CDR3 extends over 13 amino acids. The trim removed 7 bases at V and 5 bases at J, leaving 6 bases unmatched. CDR3 nucleotides: TGTGCCAGCACTCGCGGGGGGCGGGAGACCCAGTACTTC. Protein sequence: CASTRGGRETQYF.

This clone showed up just once. This chain uses TRBV30 with TRBJ1-5; 8 bases map to TRBD1. Germline V gene sequence: CDR1 GTSNPN, CDR2 SVGIG (reference sequence). The CDR3 length is 14 residues. V dropped 3 bases and J dropped 7; count of bases not matched to a gene: 8. The CDR3 is CAWRGQGAAQPQHF. The DNA of the CDR3 is TGTGCCTGGAGGGGGCAGGGGGCAGCGCAGCCCCAGCATTTT. Full variable domain (outside the CDR3, taken from reference TRBV30 and TRBJ1-5): SQTIHQWPATLVQPVGSPLSLECTVEGTSNPNLYWYRQAAGRGLQLLFYSVGIGQISSEVPQNLSASRPQDRQFILSSKKLLLSDSGFYLCAWRGQGAAQPQHFGDGTRLSIL.

The chain couples TRBV6-5 to TRBJ1-3; TRBD1 matches at 8 bases. The V gene end was trimmed by 6 bases and the J gene end by 6 bases; junction bases not matched to a gene: 10. Germline V CDR1 and CDR2: MNHEY, SVGAGI. The CDR3 has 15 residues. CDR3: CASRMTGEGANTIYF. The CDR3 region has the DNA TGTGCCAGCAGGATGACAGGGGAGGGCGCAAACACCATATATTTT.

This rearrangement joins TRBV6-5 to TRBJ1-2; perhaps TRBD1 as D (5 bases). The CDR3 consists of 13 residues. The V gene lost 7 bases and the J gene lost 4 bases, with 13 bases spanning the gap. Per the germline V gene, CDR1 is MNHEY and CDR2 is SVGAGI. CDR3: CASTRGFGYGYTF. CDR3 nucleotide sequence: TGTGCCAGCACTAGGGGTTTTGGCTATGGCTACACCTTC.

The chain is built from TRBV19 and TRBJ2-3; perhaps TRBD2 as D (6 bases). CDR1 LNHDA and CDR2 SQIVND come from the germline V gene (reference sequence). There are 17 residues in the CDR3. V shed 0 bases and J shed 1 base, with 14 bases lying between them. CDR3 nucleotides: TGTGCCAGTAGTATAGAAGGGAGGACCACCCGCACAGATACGCAGTATTTT. Protein: CASSIEGRTTRTDTQYF.

The V gene is TRBV2, the J gene TRBJ2-1, with TRBD2 matching over 8 bases. Germline assignment: CDR1 SNHLY and CDR2 FYNNEI. V lost 6 bases to trimming and J lost 7 bases; unmatched junction nucleotides: 8. CDR3 length: 14 amino acids. CDR3 nucleotide sequence: TGTGCCAGCAGGAGCGGGAGTGGGGCTAATGAGCAGTTCTTC. This encodes CASRSGSGANEQFF.

The CDR3 DNA is TGTGCCAGCAGTGGGACTAGCGTTTACAATGAGCAGTTCTTC. Translated, it gives CASSGTSVYNEQFF. The rearrangement joins TRBV2 to TRBJ2-1, with 9 bases identical to TRBD2. V lost 4 bases and J lost 4; bases outside the gene matches: 2. The germline V gene encodes CDR1 SNHLY and CDR2 FYNNEI. The CDR3 is made up of 14 amino acids.

In its sample, this clone was seen a few times. The chain uses TRBV5-8 and TRBJ1-5; D call uncertain. V dropped 4 bases and J dropped 2 bases, with 13 bases sitting between them. The CDR3 is 15 residues long. Germline values: CDR1 SGHTS, CDR2 YDEGEE. CDR3: CASSPRATGNQPQHF. CDR3 nucleotide sequence: TGTGCCAGCAGCCCGAGGGCGACCGGCAATCAGCCCCAGCATTTT. Full variable domain (rest looked up from reference TRBV5-8 and TRBJ1-5): EAGVTQSPTHLIKTRGQQATLRCSPISGHTSVYWYQQALGLGLQFLLWYDEGEERNRGNFPPRFSGRQFPNYSSELNVNALELEDSALYLCASSPRATGNQPQHFGDGTRLSIL.

This clone has more than one count but fewer than ten. The chain has TRBV6-2 or TRBV6-3 and TRBJ1-5; 9 bases fit TRBD1. The germline V gene encodes CDR1 MNHEY and CDR2 SVGEGT. The CDR3 is made up of 15 amino acids. Trimming cost V 4 bases and J 5 bases; bases outside gene matches: 6. CDR3 amino acids: CASSSGQGIHQPQHF. The CDR3 nucleotides read TGTGCCAGCAGTTCCGGACAGGGGATCCATCAGCCCCAGCATTTT.

The gene calls are TRBV5-1 and TRBJ2-3; a possible D gene is TRBD1 (6 bases). CDR1 SGHRS and CDR2 YFSETQ come from the germline V gene. With 0 bases removed from V and 6 bases from J, the gap between germline ends came to 14 bases. The CDR3 has 15 residues. The CDR3 spells CASSLEGTSSDTQYF. In DNA form, the CDR3 reads TGCGCCAGCAGCTTGGAAGGGACAAGTTCGGATACGCAGTATTTT.

The chain joins TRBV11-2 to TRBJ2-7, with TRBD1 matching over 7 bases. The V gene's germline CDR1 is SGHAT and CDR2 FQNNGV. The V gene end was trimmed by 4 bases and the J gene end by 6 bases; junction bases not matched to a gene: 9. The CDR3 is 14 residues long. The CDR3: CASSYHQQGSEQYF. CDR3 coding DNA: TGTGCCAGCAGCTATCACCAACAGGGGAGCGAGCAGTACTTC.

This chain joins TRBV6-6 and TRBJ1-6; D call uncertain. The CDR3 is 14 residues long. Germline lookup yields CDR1 MNHNY and CDR2 SVGAGI (reference sequence). The V end was cut by 7 bases, the J end by 5 bases, with 12 bases between. This chain's CDR3 is CASTPQRDNSPLHF. The CDR3 DNA sequence: TGTGCCAGCACCCCACAGAGGGATAATTCACCCCTCCACTTT.

This chain connects TRBV19 to TRBJ2-5; TRBD2 matches at 9 bases. This CDR3 is built from 14 residues. The germline gives CDR1 LNHDA, CDR2 SQIVND (reference sequence). The V segment lost 9 bases and the J segment 5 bases; nucleotides outside the gene matches: 10. The CDR3 spells CASTPGGLAETQYF. For the CDR3, the DNA is TGTGCCAGCACCCCGGGCGGACTAGCGGAGACCCAGTACTTC. The variable domain in full, completed from reference TRBV19 and TRBJ2-5, reads DGGITQSPKYLFRKEGQNVTLSCEQNLNHDAMYWYRQDPGQGLRLIYYSQIVNDFQKGDIAEGYSVSREKKESFPLTVTSAQKNPTAFYLCASTPGGLAETQYFGPGTRLLVL.

The chain has TRBV7-6 and TRBJ2-2, with 10 bases fitting TRBD1. The CDR3 is made up of 15 amino acids. Germline CDR1 reads SGHVS; CDR2 reads FNYEAQ. The V and J ends lost 5 bases and 2 bases, in that order; junction bases with no gene match: 2. DNA of the CDR3: TGTGCCAGCAGCCGGGACAGGGGTAACACCGGGGAGCTGTTTTTT. Protein sequence: CASSRDRGNTGELFF. The variable domain in full, with the rest retrieved from reference TRBV7-6 and TRBJ2-2, is GAGVSQSPRYKVTKRGQDVALRCDPISGHVSLYWYRQALGQGPEFLTYFNYEAQQDKSGLPNDRFSAERPEGSISTLTIQRTEQRDSAMYRCASSRDRGNTGELFFGEGSRLTVL.

This chain uses TRBV24-1 with TRBJ2-7; 8 bases map to TRBD1. V shed 7 bases and J 6 bases; nucleotides not matched to a gene: 10. The CDR3 totals 14 residues. The germline CDR1 and CDR2 sequences are KGHDR and SFDVKD. This CDR3 is CATSQTGVLFEQYF. The CDR3 DNA reads TGTGCCACCAGCCAGACAGGGGTGCTTTTCGAGCAGTACTTC.

This clone was detected only a few times. This CDR3 is CASIGTGTNTGELFF. In DNA, the CDR3 is TGTGCCAGCATCGGGACAGGGACGAACACCGGGGAGCTGTTTTTT. V usage is TRBV6-6 and J usage is TRBJ2-2; TRBD1 matches at 9 bases. The CDR3 totals 15 residues. CDR1 MNHNY and CDR2 SVGAGI come from the germline V gene (reference sequence). Trimming cost V 7 bases and J 0 bases; bases outside gene matches: 3.

The chain joins TRBV6-2 or TRBV6-3 to TRBJ2-3; 11 bases fit TRBD2. In germline, CDR1 is MNHEY, CDR2 SVGEGT. This CDR3 is 17 amino acids long. V dropped 5 bases and J dropped 3; count of bases not matched to a gene: 10. This CDR3 reads CASSTLSGRAGTDTQYF. The DNA for the CDR3 is TGTGCCAGCAGTACCCTTAGCGGGAGGGCCGGGACAGATACGCAGTATTTT.

V is TRBV11-2 and J is TRBJ1-1, with D unclear. CDR3 length: 11 residues. The germline V and J ends were trimmed by 5 bases and 5 bases, with 6 bases remaining between them. Germline V gene lookup returns CDR1 SGHAT and CDR2 FQNNGV. CDR3 coding DNA: TGTGCCAGCAGCCCCGTGACTGAAGCTTTCTTT. Protein product: CASSPVTEAFF.